This TCR beta chain was sequenced in a study of T cell repertoires in cytomegalovirus infection. About the research overall: Both CMV infection and a matching HLA type were indicated by public TCR beta signatures.

The ends lost 3 bases at V and 9 bases at J; junction bases unmatched: 5. This CDR3 has 13 residues. Germline V gene lookup returns CDR1 GTSNPN and CDR2 SVGIG (reference sequence). Study-wide results and caveats: There were HLA-C-restricted CMV-specific TCR beta clonotypes dominating the ex vivo response. CMV carriers with the relevant HLA were identified by cumulative public TCR beta family frequency.

TCRdb ran MiXCR on the reads and lists one entry per CDR3 protein. The table has about 150,000 distinct CDR3 sequences, roughly a quarter seen once. Concerning this clonotype: The antigen remains undetermined.

This receptor was taken from a human donor in good health (CMV status not recorded). Some clones in this sample may be carry-over from other donors' samples. The chain couples TRBV30 to TRBJ1-6, with 7 positions matching TRBD1. Sequences were obtained from PBMCs. This CDR3 is CAWRGEGASPLHF. Here the CDR3 DNA reads TGTGCCTGGAGGGGGGAGGGGGCTTCACCCCTCCACTTT.